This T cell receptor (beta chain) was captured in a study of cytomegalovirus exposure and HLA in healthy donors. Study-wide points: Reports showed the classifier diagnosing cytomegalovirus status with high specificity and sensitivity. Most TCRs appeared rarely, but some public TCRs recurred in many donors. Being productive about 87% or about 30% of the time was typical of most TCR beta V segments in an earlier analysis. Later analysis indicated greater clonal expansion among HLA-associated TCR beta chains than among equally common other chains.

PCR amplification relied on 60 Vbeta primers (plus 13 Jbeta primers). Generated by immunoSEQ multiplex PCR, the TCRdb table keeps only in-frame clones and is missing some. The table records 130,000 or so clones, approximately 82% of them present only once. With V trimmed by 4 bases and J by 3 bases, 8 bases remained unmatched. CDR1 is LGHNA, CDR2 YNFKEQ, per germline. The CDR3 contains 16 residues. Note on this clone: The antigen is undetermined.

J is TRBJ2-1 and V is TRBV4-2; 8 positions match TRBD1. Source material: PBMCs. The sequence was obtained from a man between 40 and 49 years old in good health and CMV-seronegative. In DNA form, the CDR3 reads TGTGCCAGCAGCCCCCGGGACAGGAACTTCTACAATGAGCAGTTCTTC. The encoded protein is CASSPRDRNFYNEQFF.